Following are 24 T cell receptor beta chains from one sample sequenced in a study of blood T cell repertoires in COVID-19. The repertoire was sequenced with immunoSEQ multiplex PCR; TCRdb's copy has only in-frame clones and lacks some. There are 50,000 or so clones in the sample; 70% to 90% occur only once, and roughly a quarter lies in the top ten. Input material: peripheral blood. All receptors come from a human donor in a cohort sampled during active COVID-19.

The genes are TRBV12-5 and TRBJ1-3, with a possible D match to TRBD1 (5 bases). CDR3 length: 15 residues. Trimming shortened V by 1 base and J by 0 bases, and 7 bases separated the two germline ends. Germline V gene data show CDR1 as LGHNT and CDR2 as FRNRAP. CDR3 coding DNA: TGTGCTAGTGGTTTGGGCAGGGTCTCTGGAAACACCATATATTTT. Its protein product is CASGLGRVSGNTIYF.

The V and J genes are TRBV7-3 and TRBJ1-6; D is possibly TRBD1 (6 bases). Per the germline V gene, CDR1 is SGHTA and CDR2 is FQGTGA. The CDR3 length is 13 residues. V lost 3 bases and J lost 8, with 8 bases in between. Here the CDR3 DNA reads TGTGCCAGCAGCTTGAAGGGGGATTCACCCCTCCACTTT. Residues: CASSLKGDSPLHF. The whole variable domain, remainder taken from reference TRBV7-3 and TRBJ1-6, is GAGVSQTPSNKVTEKGKYVELRCDPISGHTALYWYRQSLGQGPEFLIYFQGTGAADDSGLPNDRFFAVRPEGSVSTLKIQRTERGDSAVYLCASSLKGDSPLHFGNGTRLTVT.

This chain links TRBV15 with TRBJ1-5; tentative D call: TRBD1 (5 bases). Trimming shortened V by 0 bases and J by 6 bases, and 9 bases separated the two germline ends. The CDR3 runs 14 residues. The V gene's germline CDR1 is LNHNV and CDR2 YYDKDF (reference sequence). CDR3 loop: CATSRDREGQPQHF. The CDR3, as DNA: TGTGCCACCAGCAGAGACAGGGAGGGTCAGCCCCAGCATTTT.

This rearrangement joins TRBV3-1 (or the pseudogene TRBV3-2) to TRBJ1-2; perhaps TRBD1 as D (6 bases). V gave up 2 bases and J gave up 8 bases, with 18 bases separating them. This CDR3 contains 15 residues. From germline, CDR1 is LGHDT and CDR2 YNNKEL (reference sequence). The CDR3 spells CASSQNPTGQRGYTF. In DNA form, the CDR3 reads TGTGCCAGCAGCCAAAACCCCACTGGACAGAGAGGCTACACCTTC.

The rearrangement links TRBV5-4 to TRBJ2-5, with a weak D call TRBD2 (6 bases). Germline CDR1 and CDR2: SGHNT and YYREEE (reference sequence). CDR3 length: 15 amino acids. Trimming cost V 4 bases and J 2 bases, with 15 bases left between them. The CDR3 is CASSGGWGVQETQYF. The CDR3 DNA follows: TGTGCCAGCAGCGGAGGTTGGGGGGTGCAAGAGACCCAGTACTTC.

With respect to this clone: Other DNA variants within this sample encode the same CDR3. The gene calls are TRBV5-1 and TRBJ1-1; unclear D gene. The length of the CDR3 is 13 residues. Trimming removed 1 base from V and 5 bases from J, with 9 bases in between. Per the germline V gene, CDR1 is SGHRS and CDR2 is YFSETQ. CDR3 nucleotides: TGCGCCAGCAGCTTGTCTCCGGGAACTGAAGCTTTCTTT. Protein: CASSLSPGTEAFF.

The chain links TRBV19 to TRBJ2-7; TRBD2 matches at 8 bases. CDR3 length: 16 residues. Germline assignment: CDR1 LNHDA and CDR2 SQIVND (reference sequence). The ends lost 6 bases at V and 0 bases at J; junction bases unmatched: 10. The CDR3 sequence: CASSQSGGPSSYEQYF. The CDR3 nucleotides read TGTGCCAGTAGCCAAAGCGGGGGCCCCAGCTCCTACGAGCAGTACTTC.

The gene calls are TRBV27 and TRBJ2-2, with D possibly being TRBD2 (6 bases). CDR3 length: 16 residues. CDR1 MNHEY and CDR2 SMNVEV come from the germline V gene (reference sequence). V was cut by 6 bases and J by 0 bases, with 14 bases left in between. The CDR3 nucleotides read TGTGCCAGCAGGGCCTCGGGCGGGACGAACACCGGGGAGCTGTTTTTT. This translates into CASRASGGTNTGELFF.

This chain links TRBV13 with TRBJ2-1; 10 positions agree with TRBD2. The CDR3 has 15 amino acids. V lost 5 bases and J lost 5; bases outside the gene matches: 6. In germline, CDR1 is PRHDT, CDR2 FYEKMQ (reference sequence). DNA for the CDR3: TGTGCCAGCAGCCGTAGCGGGGGGAAACACAATGAGCAGTTCTTC. It yields the protein CASSRSGGKHNEQFF. The whole variable domain, filled in from reference TRBV13 and TRBJ2-1, reads AAGVIQSPRHLIKEKRETATLKCYPIPRHDTVYWYQQGPGQDPQFLISFYEKMQSDKGSIPDRFSAQQFSDYHSELNMSSLELGDSALYFCASSRSGGKHNEQFFGPGTRLTVL.

Remarks on this clone: At one end the junction does not follow the germline gene, possibly because of a read error. The chain joins TRBV7-8 to TRBJ2-3; 12 bases map to TRBD2. CDR1 is SGHVS and CDR2 is FQNEAQ in the germline V gene. The CDR3 extends over 15 amino acids. The chain's CDR3 is CASSRGTSGPSSRHF. CDR3 coding DNA: TGTGCCAGCAGCCGAGGGACTAGCGGGCCTTCGAGCCGTCATTTT.

In this sample, this clone turned up once. The chain employs TRBV7-7 and TRBJ1-1; no clear D gene. Per germline, CDR1 SSHAT and CDR2 FNYEAQ (reference sequence). The CDR3 is 13 amino acids. The germline V and J ends were trimmed by 4 bases and 6 bases, with 12 bases remaining between them. As DNA, the CDR3 is TGTGCCAGCAGCTCCTCGGAGGGCGCTGAAGCTTTCTTT. This sequence encodes CASSSSEGAEAFF.

The chain couples TRBV18 to TRBJ2-1, with TRBD1 identical over 9 bases. The ends lost 6 bases at V and 4 bases at J; junction bases unmatched: 7. There are 15 residues in the CDR3. Germline CDR1 reads KGHSH; CDR2 reads LQKENI. The DNA for the CDR3 is TGTGCCAGCTCCCTGGGACAGGGAGGATACAATGAGCAGTTCTTC. Translation: CASSLGQGGYNEQFF.

The chain employs TRBV14 and TRBJ1-2; D is possibly TRBD1 (6 bases). The CDR3 totals 14 residues. V shed 0 bases and J shed 8 bases, with 13 bases lying between them. Germline V gives CDR1 SGHDN, CDR2 FVKESK. CDR3 in DNA: TGTGCCAGCAGCCAAGACTTAGGGGGTGAAGGCTACACCTTC. Encoded protein: CASSQDLGGEGYTF.

About this clone: An end of the junction does not agree with germline; a read error may underlie this. The CDR3 DNA reads TGTGCCTGGAGTTCCCCACGTTTGACAGGCTTC. It translates to CAWSSPRLTGF. The chain employs TRBV30 and TRBJ2-7, with D possibly being TRBD1 (6 bases). There are 11 residues in the CDR3. Looked up from germline, CDR1 is GTSNPN and CDR2 is SVGIG (reference sequence).

The chain combines TRBV11-3 with TRBJ2-5; tentatively, D is TRBD1 (6 bases). CDR3 size: 13 residues. The V end was cut by 5 bases, the J end by 5 bases, with 12 bases between. Germline V gene sequence: CDR1 SGHNT, CDR2 YENEEA. CDR3 amino acids: CASSLHDRETQYF. The DNA of the CDR3 is TGTGCCAGCAGCCTGCATGACAGGGAGACCCAGTACTTC.

The chain has TRBV5-8 and TRBJ1-2; 12 nucleotides align to TRBD1. The CDR3 has 17 amino acids. Germline CDR1 reads SGHTS; CDR2 reads YDEGEE. Unmatched junction bases numbered 9, after V lost 4 bases and J lost 2 bases. DNA of the CDR3: TGTGCCAGCAGCGTCGCCGGGACAGGGGGCACCAACTATGGCTACACCTTC. Its protein product is CASSVAGTGGTNYGYTF.

The chain carries TRBV19 and TRBJ1-6; D perhaps matches TRBD1 (5 bases). This CDR3 has 14 residues. Germline V gene lookup returns CDR1 LNHDA and CDR2 SQIVND (reference sequence). V was cut by 7 bases and J by 7 bases, with 14 bases left in between. The CDR3 coding sequence is TGTGCCAGTACCACTTGGGGGGAAAATTCACCCCTCCACTTT. Translated, it gives CASTTWGENSPLHF. The variable domain in full, completed from reference TRBV19 and TRBJ1-6, reads DGGITQSPKYLFRKEGQNVTLSCEQNLNHDAMYWYRQDPGQGLRLIYYSQIVNDFQKGDIAEGYSVSREKKESFPLTVTSAQKNPTAFYLCASTTWGENSPLHFGNGTRLTVT.

The chain couples TRBV19 to TRBJ2-5; 9 bases match TRBD1. V shed 2 bases and J 5 bases; nucleotides not matched to a gene: 9. Germline CDR1 reads LNHDA; CDR2 reads SQIVND (reference sequence). CDR3 length equals 16 residues. The CDR3 DNA is TGTGCCAGTAGTATATCGTCGGGACAGGGTGGGGAGACCCAGTACTTC. Translation: CASSISSGQGGETQYF.

V usage is TRBV11-2 and J usage is TRBJ2-7; perhaps TRBD2 as D (6 bases). V shed 5 bases and J shed 3 bases, with 17 bases lying between them. This CDR3 has 15 residues. The germline V gene has CDR1 SGHAT and CDR2 FQNNGV. CDR3 sequence reads: CASSPPGVQVYEQYF. Written as DNA, the CDR3 is TGTGCCAGCAGCCCCCCGGGGGTTCAGGTCTACGAGCAGTACTTC.

This clone was counted once. The V gene is TRBV25-1, the J gene TRBJ2-5; D is undetermined. Per the germline V gene, CDR1 is MGHDK and CDR2 is SYGVNS. Trimming left V 3 bases short and J 8 bases short, with 10 bases between. This CDR3 comprises 12 residues. Written as DNA, the CDR3 is TGTGCCAGCAGTGAGAGTCTCTATACCCAGTACTTC. Its protein product is CASSESLYTQYF.

The genes are TRBV2 and TRBJ1-6; perhaps TRBD1 as D (6 bases). Trimming stripped 6 bases from V and 3 bases from J, with 15 bases between. CDR3 length: 16 amino acids. Per the germline V gene, CDR1 is SNHLY and CDR2 is FYNNEI. The CDR3 coding sequence is TGTGCCAGCAGACCTATCGACAGGAGCTATAATTCACCCCTCCACTTT. It yields the protein CASRPIDRSYNSPLHF.

This chain connects TRBV7-2 to TRBJ2-5; 11 bases align to TRBD2. The length of the CDR3 is 18 residues. Germline values: CDR1 SGHTA, CDR2 FQGNSA. Germline trimming cut 1 base from V and 2 bases from J; bases unmatched to any gene: 9. CDR3 nucleotide sequence: TGTGCCAGCAGCTTAGGGGGTCTGGCTAGCGGGGGGCAAGAGACCCAGTACTTC. Protein sequence: CASSLGGLASGGQETQYF.

CDR3 loop: CAISDRVGNTEAFF. The CDR3 bases are TGTGCCATCAGTGACAGGGTAGGAAACACTGAAGCTTTCTTT. V gene TRBV10-3 combines with J gene TRBJ1-1, with D perhaps TRBD1 (5 bases). This CDR3 has 14 amino acids. V was trimmed by 3 bases and J by 2 bases, leaving 10 bases between them. Germline assignment: CDR1 ENHRY and CDR2 SYGVKD.

V and J are TRBV3-1 (or the pseudogene TRBV3-2) and TRBJ2-3; 7 bases map to TRBD2. Germline V gene data show CDR1 as LGHDT and CDR2 as YNNKEL (reference sequence). The length of the CDR3 is 14 residues. J was trimmed by 6 bases and V by 4 bases; bases with no gene match: 7. The CDR3 protein is CASSLGEGSDTQYF. In nucleotides, the CDR3 is TGTGCCAGCAGCCTGGGGGAGGGCTCCGATACGCAGTATTTT.